Presented here are 8 T cell receptor beta chains from one specimen sequenced in a study of T cells after yellow fever vaccination. TCRdb processed the 5' RACE reads anew with MiXCR; each CDR3 protein has one entry. The sample carries fewer than 100,000 distinct CDR3 sequences, roughly 9% recorded once. The material was CD8+ T cells not binding an NS4B(214-222) dextramer, sorted from PBMCs, obtained approximately 16 days after the first yellow fever vaccination. These receptors were taken from a man younger than 35 who received the YFV17D yellow fever vaccine.

The chain links TRBV10-3 to TRBJ2-7; no clear D. CDR3 length equals 13 residues. The germline V gene encodes CDR1 ENHRY and CDR2 SYGVKD. Deletions cut 4 bases from V and 2 bases from J, with 9 bases between. The CDR3 loop reads CAISGVETYEQYF. Written as DNA, the CDR3 is TGTGCCATCAGTGGAGTCGAGACCTACGAGCAGTACTTC.

The chain combines TRBV5-1 with TRBJ1-1, with a tentative D call TRBD1 (5 bases). The germline CDR1 and CDR2 sequences are SGHRS and YFSETQ. V lost 4 bases to trimming and J lost 3 bases, with 19 bases between them. This CDR3 is 16 amino acids long. CDR3 in amino acids: CASSPAQGSRDTEAFF. The CDR3 region has the DNA TGCGCCAGCAGCCCAGCTCAGGGATCAAGAGACACTGAAGCTTTCTTT.

This clonotype was recorded a few times. This chain connects TRBV7-9 to TRBJ2-2; 8 bases agree with TRBD1. V lost 5 bases to trimming and J lost 6 bases; unmatched junction nucleotides: 5. The CDR3 runs to 14 residues. Germline CDR1 reads SEHNR; CDR2 reads FQNEAQ (reference sequence). CDR3 loop: CASSTPTGAGELFF. Here the CDR3 DNA reads TGTGCCAGCAGCACCCCGACAGGGGCCGGGGAGCTGTTTTTT.

This clonotype is medium-sized. V gene TRBV5-6 combines with J gene TRBJ2-3; D not resolved. CDR3 length equals 15 residues. Trimming took off 2 bases at V and 3 bases at J, with 13 bases between the two ends. Germline lookup yields CDR1 SGHDT and CDR2 YYEEEE. The CDR3 sequence is CASSFETLLTDTQYF. The CDR3 region has the DNA TGTGCCAGCAGCTTTGAGACACTACTTACAGATACGCAGTATTTT.

The sample holds a few counts of this clonotype. The chain employs TRBV6-5 and TRBJ2-6; D is uncertain. The V gene's germline CDR1 is MNHEY and CDR2 SVGAGI. Trimming cost V 0 bases and J 3 bases, with 0 bases left between them. This CDR3 has 13 residues. The CDR3 region has the DNA TGTGCCAGCAGTTACTCTGGGGCCAACGTCCTGACTTTC. It is translated as CASSYSGANVLTF.

This clonotype showed up many times. This chain uses TRBV6-2 or TRBV6-3 with TRBJ2-1, with 8 bases fitting TRBD2. The CDR3 extends over 16 amino acids. Trimming cost V 0 bases and J 3 bases; bases outside gene matches: 4. Germline CDR1 and CDR2: MNHEY and SVGEGT. The CDR3 sequence: CASSYSKRGNYNEQFF. DNA for the CDR3: TGTGCCAGCAGTTACTCGAAGCGGGGGAACTACAATGAGCAGTTCTTC.

This clonotype was counted at least ten times. The V and J genes are TRBV6-5 and TRBJ2-7; 8 bases fit TRBD1. Germline lookup yields CDR1 MNHEY and CDR2 SVGAGI. Trimming took 0 bases from V and 3 from J; bases not matched to a gene: 4. The CDR3 extends over 15 amino acids. CDR3 sequence reads: CASSYSPRGLYEQYF. The CDR3 DNA sequence: TGTGCCAGCAGTTACTCGCCCAGGGGGCTCTACGAGCAGTACTTC.

The chain links TRBV20-1 to TRBJ2-7; no clear D. CDR1 DFQATT and CDR2 SNEGSKA come from the germline V gene (reference sequence). V lost 6 bases, J lost 1 base, and 10 bases lay in between. This CDR3 region has 12 residues. The CDR3 sequence: CSAKQRSYEQYV. CDR3 nucleotide sequence: TGCAGTGCCAAGCAAAGGTCCTACGAGCAGTACGTC.